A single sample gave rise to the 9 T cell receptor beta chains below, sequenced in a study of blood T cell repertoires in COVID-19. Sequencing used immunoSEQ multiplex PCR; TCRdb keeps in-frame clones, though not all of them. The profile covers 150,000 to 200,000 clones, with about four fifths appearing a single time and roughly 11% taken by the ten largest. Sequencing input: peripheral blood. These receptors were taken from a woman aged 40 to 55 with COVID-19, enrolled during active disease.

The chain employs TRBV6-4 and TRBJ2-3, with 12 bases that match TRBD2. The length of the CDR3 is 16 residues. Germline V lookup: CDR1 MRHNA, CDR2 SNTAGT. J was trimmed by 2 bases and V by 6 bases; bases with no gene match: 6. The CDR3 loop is CASSPTSGGTTDTQYF. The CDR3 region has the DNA TGTGCCAGCAGCCCGACTAGCGGGGGTACCACAGATACGCAGTATTTT.

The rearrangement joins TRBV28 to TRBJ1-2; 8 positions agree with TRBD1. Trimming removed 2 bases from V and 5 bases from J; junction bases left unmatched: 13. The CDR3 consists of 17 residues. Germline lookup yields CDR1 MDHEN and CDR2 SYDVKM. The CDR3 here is CASSLPALAGGAYGYTF. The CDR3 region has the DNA TGTGCCAGCAGTTTACCTGCGTTGGCAGGGGGCGCATATGGCTACACCTTC.

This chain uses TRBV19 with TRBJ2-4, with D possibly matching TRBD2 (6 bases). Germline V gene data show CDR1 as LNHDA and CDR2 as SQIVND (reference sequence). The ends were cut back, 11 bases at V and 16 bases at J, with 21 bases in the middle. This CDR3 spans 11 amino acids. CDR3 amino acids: CAHRSGPTRYF. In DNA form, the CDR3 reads TGTGCCCACAGGAGCGGGCCCACCAGATACTTC.

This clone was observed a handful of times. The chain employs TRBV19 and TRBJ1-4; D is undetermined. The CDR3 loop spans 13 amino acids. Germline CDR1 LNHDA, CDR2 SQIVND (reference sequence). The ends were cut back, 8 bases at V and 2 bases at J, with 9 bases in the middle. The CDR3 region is CASSRHTNEKLFF. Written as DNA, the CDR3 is TGTGCCAGTTCGCGGCATACTAATGAAAAACTGTTTTTT.

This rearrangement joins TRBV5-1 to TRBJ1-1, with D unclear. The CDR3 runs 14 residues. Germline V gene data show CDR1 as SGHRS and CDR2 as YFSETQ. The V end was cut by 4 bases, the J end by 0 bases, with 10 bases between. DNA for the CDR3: TGCGCCAGCAGCCAGTCCGTGGTGAACACTGAAGCTTTCTTT. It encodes CASSQSVVNTEAFF.

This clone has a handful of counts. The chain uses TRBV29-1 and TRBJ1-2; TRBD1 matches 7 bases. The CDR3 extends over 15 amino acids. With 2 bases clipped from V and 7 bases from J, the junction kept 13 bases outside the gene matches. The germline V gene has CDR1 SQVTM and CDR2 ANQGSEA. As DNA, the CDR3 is TGCAGCGTTGAAAAAAGCCTGACAGGGTTTCGTGGCTACACCTTC. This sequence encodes CSVEKSLTGFRGYTF. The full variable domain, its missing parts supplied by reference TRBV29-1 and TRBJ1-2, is SAVISQKPSRDICQRGTSLTIQCQVDSQVTMMFWYRQQPGQSLTLIATANQGSEATYESGFVIDKFPISRPNLTFSTLTVSNMSPEDSSIYLCSVEKSLTGFRGYTFGSGTRLTVV.

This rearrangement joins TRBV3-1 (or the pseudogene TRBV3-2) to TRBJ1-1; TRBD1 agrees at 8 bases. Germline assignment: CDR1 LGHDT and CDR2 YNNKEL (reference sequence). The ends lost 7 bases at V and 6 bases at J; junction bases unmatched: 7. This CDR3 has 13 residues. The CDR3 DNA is TGTGCCAGCAACCCTCAGGGGGCCTCTGAAGCTTTCTTT. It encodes CASNPQGASEAFF.

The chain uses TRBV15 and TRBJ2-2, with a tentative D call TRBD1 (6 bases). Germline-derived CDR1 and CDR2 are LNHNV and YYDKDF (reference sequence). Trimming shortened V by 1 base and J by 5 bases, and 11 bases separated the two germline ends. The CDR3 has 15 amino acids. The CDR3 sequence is CATSRGTGLTGELFF. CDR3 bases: TGTGCCACCAGCAGAGGCACAGGGTTAACCGGGGAGCTGTTTTTT. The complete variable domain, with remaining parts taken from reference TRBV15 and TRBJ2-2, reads DAMVIQNPRYQVTQFGKPVTLSCSQTLNHNVMYWYQQKSSQAPKLLFHYYDKDFNNEADTPDNFQSRRPNTSFCFLDIRSPGLGDTAMYLCATSRGTGLTGELFFGEGSRLTVL.

In nucleotides, the CDR3 is TGTGCCAGCAGTTACGACAGGGAGGTAGCGCCCCTCCACTTT. This codes for CASSYDREVAPLHF. The gene calls are TRBV6-2 or TRBV6-3 and TRBJ1-6; 7 bases are a match to TRBD1. The CDR3 loop spans 14 amino acids. The germline CDR1 and CDR2 sequences are MNHEY and SVGEGT. Germline trimming cut 2 bases from V and 13 bases from J; bases unmatched to any gene: 8.